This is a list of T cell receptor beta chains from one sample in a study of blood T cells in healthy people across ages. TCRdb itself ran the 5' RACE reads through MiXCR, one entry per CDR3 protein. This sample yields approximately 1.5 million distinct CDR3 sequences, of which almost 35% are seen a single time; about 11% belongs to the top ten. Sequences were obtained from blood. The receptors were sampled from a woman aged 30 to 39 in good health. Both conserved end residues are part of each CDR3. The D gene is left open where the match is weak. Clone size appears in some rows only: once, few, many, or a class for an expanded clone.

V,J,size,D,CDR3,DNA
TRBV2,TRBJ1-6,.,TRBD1,CASTGRQGSYSPLHF,TGTGCCAGCACGGGCAGACAGGGTAGTTATTCACCCCTCCACTTT
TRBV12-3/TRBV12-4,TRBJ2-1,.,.,CASSGVLYNEQFF,TGTGCCAGCAGTGGGGTTCTCTACAATGAGCAGTTCTTC
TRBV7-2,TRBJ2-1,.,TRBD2,CASSGRDYLSGYNEQFF,TGTGCCAGCAGCGGAAGGGACTACCTCAGCGGCTACAATGAGCAGTTCTTC
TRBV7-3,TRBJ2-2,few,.,CASSSGLYTGELFF,TGTGCCAGCAGTTCGGGACTCTACACCGGGGAGCTGTTTTTT
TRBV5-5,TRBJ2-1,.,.,CASSSQPSVYNEQFF,TGTGCCAGCAGCTCACAGCCTTCTGTTTACAATGAGCAGTTCTTC
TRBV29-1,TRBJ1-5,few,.,CSPPSWGNQPQHF,TGCAGCCCCCCCTCTTGGGGAAATCAGCCCCAGCATTTT
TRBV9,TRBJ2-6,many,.,CASSVSRTAGFSGANVLTF,TGTGCCAGCAGCGTCTCCAGGACCGCGGGTTTCTCTGGGGCCAACGTCCTGACTTTC
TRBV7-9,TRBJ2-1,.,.,CASRSLDEQFF,TGTGCCAGCCGCTCCCTCGATGAGCAGTTCTTC
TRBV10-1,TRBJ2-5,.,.,CASSESGGIETQYF,TGCGCCAGCAGTGAGTCGGGGGGCATCGAGACCCAGTACTTC
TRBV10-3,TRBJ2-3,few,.,CAISDSSQVTDTQYF,TGTGCCATCAGTGACTCTAGTCAGGTCACAGATACGCAGTATTTT
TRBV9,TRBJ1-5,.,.,CASSVVPNQPQHF,TGTGCCAGCAGCGTAGTCCCAAACCAGCCCCAGCATTTT
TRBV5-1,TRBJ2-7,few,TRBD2,CASSPTSGGFTYEQYF,TGCGCCAGCAGTCCCACTAGCGGGGGCTTTACCTACGAGCAGTACTTC